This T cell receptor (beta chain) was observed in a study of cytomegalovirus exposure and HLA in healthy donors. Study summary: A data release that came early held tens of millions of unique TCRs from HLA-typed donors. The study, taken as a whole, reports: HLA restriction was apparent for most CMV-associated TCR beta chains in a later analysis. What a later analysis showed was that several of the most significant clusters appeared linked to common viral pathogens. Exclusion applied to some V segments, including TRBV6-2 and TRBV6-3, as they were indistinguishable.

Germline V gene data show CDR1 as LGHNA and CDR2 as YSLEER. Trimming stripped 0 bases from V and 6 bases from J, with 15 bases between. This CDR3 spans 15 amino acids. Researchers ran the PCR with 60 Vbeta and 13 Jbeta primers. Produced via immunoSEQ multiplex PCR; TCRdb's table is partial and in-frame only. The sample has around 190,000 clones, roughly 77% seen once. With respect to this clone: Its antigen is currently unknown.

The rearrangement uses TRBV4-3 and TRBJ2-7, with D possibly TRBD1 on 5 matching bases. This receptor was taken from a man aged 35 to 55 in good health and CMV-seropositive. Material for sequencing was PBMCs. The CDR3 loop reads CASSQENRPRAEQYF. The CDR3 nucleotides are TGCGCCAGCAGCCAAGAGAACAGGCCCCGGGCCGAGCAGTACTTC.